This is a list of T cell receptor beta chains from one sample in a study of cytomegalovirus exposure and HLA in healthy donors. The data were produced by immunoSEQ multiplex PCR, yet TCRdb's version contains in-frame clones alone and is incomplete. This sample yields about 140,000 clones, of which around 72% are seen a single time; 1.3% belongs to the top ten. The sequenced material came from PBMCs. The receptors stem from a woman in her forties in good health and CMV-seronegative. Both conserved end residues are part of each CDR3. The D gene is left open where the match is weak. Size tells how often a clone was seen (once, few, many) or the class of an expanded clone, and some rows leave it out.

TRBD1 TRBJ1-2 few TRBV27 TGTGCCAGCAGTACCAGGACAGGTTCGGGCTATGGCTACACCTTC CASSTRTGSGYGYTF
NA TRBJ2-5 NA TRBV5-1 TGCGCCAGCAGCTTGGCTGTCGAAGAGACCCAGTACTTC CASSLAVEETQYF
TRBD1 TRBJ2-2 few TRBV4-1 TGCGCCAGCAGCCAACTTGGACAGGGGACCGGGGAGCTGTTTTTT CASSQLGQGTGELFF
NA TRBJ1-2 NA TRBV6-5 TGTGCCAGCAGACTGGGTCAGGGGAATAACTATGGCTACACCTTC CASRLGQGNNYGYTF
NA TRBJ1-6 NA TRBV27 TGTGCCAGCAGTTTCCTCCCAGGGGCCCGGGAAGAAAACTCCTATAATTCACCCCTCCACTTT CASSFLPGAREENSYNSPLHF
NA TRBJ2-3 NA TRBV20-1 TGCAGTGCCCTCAGGGATACGCAGTATTTT CSALRDTQYF
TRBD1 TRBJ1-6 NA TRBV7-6 TGTGCCAGCAGCTTAGGTCGACAGGGTGGGTCACCCCTCCACTTT CASSLGRQGGSPLHF
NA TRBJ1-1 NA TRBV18 TGTGCCAGCTCACCACGTCAGGGGACCGGCCCCGGCACTGAAGCTTTCTTT CASSPRQGTGPGTEAFF
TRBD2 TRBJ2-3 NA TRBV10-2 TGCGCCAGCAGCCGGACTAGCGGTTCAGATACGCAGTATTTT CASSRTSGSDTQYF
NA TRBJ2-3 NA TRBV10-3 TGTGCCATCAGTGCGGGGAGACGCACAGATACGCAGTATTTT CAISAGRRTDTQYF
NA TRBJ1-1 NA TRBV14 TGTGCCAGCAGCCGCCATCAAGGGGTTCTAACTTACACTGAAGCTTTCTTT CASSRHQGVLTYTEAFF
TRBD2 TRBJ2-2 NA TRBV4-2 TGTGCCAGCAGCCACAAGTTGGCAATCAGCGGGGGAGACACCGGGGAGCTGTTTTTT CASSHKLAISGGDTGELFF
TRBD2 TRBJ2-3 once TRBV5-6 TGTGCCAGCAGCGGGGATCTAGCGGGGGGGCCTCGAGATACGCAGTATTTT CASSGDLAGGPRDTQYF
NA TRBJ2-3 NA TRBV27 TGTGCCAGCAGTCACCAGGGCACAGATACGCAGTATTTT CASSHQGTDTQYF
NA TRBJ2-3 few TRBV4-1 TGCGCCAGCGCCCGGGATAGGGCCACAGATACGCAGTATTTT CASARDRATDTQYF
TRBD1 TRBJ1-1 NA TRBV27 TGTGCCAGCAGTTTTCAGGGGGCGCGAATTACTGAAGCTTTCTTT CASSFQGARITEAFF
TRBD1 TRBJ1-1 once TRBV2 TGTGCCAGCAGTGAGGGACAGGGGCGGGTGGAGCACACTGAAGCTTTCTTT CASSEGQGRVEHTEAFF
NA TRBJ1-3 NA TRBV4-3 TGCGCCAGCAGCCAAGTACAGGGACCTGGAAACACCATATATTTT CASSQVQGPGNTIYF
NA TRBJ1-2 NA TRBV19 TGTGCCAGTAGTATAGCAACAGTATATGGCTACACCTTC CASSIATVYGYTF
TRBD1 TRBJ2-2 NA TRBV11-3 TGTGCCAGCAGCCCCTCGGGACAGGGGAACACCGGGGAGCTGTTTTTT CASSPSGQGNTGELFF
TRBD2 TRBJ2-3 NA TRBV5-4 TGTGCCAGCAGCTTGACTAGCGGGGTGGGAGATACGCAGTATTTT CASSLTSGVGDTQYF
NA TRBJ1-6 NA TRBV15 TGTGCCACCAGCAGAGTTTCTGAGTCACCCCTCCACTTT CATSRVSESPLHF
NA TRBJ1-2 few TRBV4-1 TGCGCCAGCAGCCCCCGGGGGATCGGCTATGGCTACACCTTC CASSPRGIGYGYTF
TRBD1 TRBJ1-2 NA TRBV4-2 TGTGCCAGCAGCCAAGACGGACAGGGAGGGGGCTACACCTTC CASSQDGQGGGYTF
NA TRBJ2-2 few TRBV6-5 TGTGCCAGCAGTTACTCTGCAGGGGTCGCCGGGGAGCTGTTTTTT CASSYSAGVAGELFF
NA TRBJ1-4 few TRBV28 TGTGCCAGCGGCTTTAATGAAAAACTGTTTTTT CASGFNEKLFF
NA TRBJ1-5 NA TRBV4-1 TGCGCCAGCAGCCCTCACGGAGCTAGCAATCAGCCCCAGCATTTT CASSPHGASNQPQHF
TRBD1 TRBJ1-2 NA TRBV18 TGTGCCAGCTCGGTGACCCGGGACAGTGCTGGGTATGGCTACACCTTC CASSVTRDSAGYGYTF
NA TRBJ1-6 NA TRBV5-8 TGTGCCAGCTTGGAATCGACAGCGAGCTCCTATAATTCACCCCTCCACTTT CASLESTASSYNSPLHF
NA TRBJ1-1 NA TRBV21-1 TGTGCCAGCAGCAAAGGAAGGACAGGGAAGAACACTGAAGCTTTCTTT CASSKGRTGKNTEAFF
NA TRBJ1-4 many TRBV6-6 TGTGCCAGCAGTTACAGGCAGGGGTGGGGTGAAAAACTGTTTTTT CASSYRQGWGEKLFF
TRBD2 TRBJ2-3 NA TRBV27 TGTGCCAGCAATCTAGCGGGGGGCGGAACAGATACGCAGTATTTT CASNLAGGGTDTQYF
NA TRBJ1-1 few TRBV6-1 TGTGCCAGCAGCCCCGGGGGGGGCACTGAAGCTTTCTTT CASSPGGGTEAFF
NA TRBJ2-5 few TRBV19 TGTGCCAGTAGTATTCGTAGGGAGAGTAGACAAGAGACCCAGTACTTC CASSIRRESRQETQYF
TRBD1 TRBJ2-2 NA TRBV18 TGTGCCAGCTCACCCCGACAGGGATCCACCGGGGAGCTGTTTTTT CASSPRQGSTGELFF
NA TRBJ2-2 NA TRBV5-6 TGTGCCAGCAGTCCGGTGACCGGGGAGCTGTTTTTT CASSPVTGELFF
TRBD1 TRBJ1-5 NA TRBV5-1 TGCGCCAGCAGTCCACAGGGGAAGAGTCAGCCCCAGCATTTT CASSPQGKSQPQHF
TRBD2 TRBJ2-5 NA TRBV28 TGTGCCAGCAGGACCCTTTCAGCGGGGGGGCAAGAGACCCAGTACTTC CASRTLSAGGQETQYF
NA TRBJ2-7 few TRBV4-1 TGCGCCAGCAGCCAAGATGATCTCGACAGGAGTGGCGAGCAGTACTTC CASSQDDLDRSGEQYF
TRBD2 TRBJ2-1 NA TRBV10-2 TGCGCCAGCAGTGTGTCTAGCGGGGGGGCCTACAATGAGCAGTTCTTC CASSVSSGGAYNEQFF
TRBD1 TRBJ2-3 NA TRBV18 TGTGCCAGCTCACTCGTCCCGGGACAGGGAGATACGCAGTATTTT CASSLVPGQGDTQYF